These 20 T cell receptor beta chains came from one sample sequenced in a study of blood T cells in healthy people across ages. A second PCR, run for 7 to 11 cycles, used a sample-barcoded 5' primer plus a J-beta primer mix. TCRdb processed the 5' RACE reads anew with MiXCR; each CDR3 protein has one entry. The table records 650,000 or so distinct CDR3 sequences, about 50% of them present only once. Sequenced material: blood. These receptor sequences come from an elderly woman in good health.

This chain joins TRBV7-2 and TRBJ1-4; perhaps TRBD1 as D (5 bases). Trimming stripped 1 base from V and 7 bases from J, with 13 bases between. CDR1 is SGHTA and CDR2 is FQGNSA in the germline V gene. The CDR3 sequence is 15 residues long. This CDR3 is CASSLVWGLGEKLFF. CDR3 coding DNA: TGTGCCAGCAGCTTAGTCTGGGGGTTGGGTGAAAAACTGTTTTTT. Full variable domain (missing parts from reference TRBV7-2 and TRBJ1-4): GAGVSQSPSNKVTEKGKDVELRCDPISGHTALYWYRQSLGQGLEFLIYFQGNSAPDKSGLPSDRFSAERTGGSVSTLTIQRTQQEDSAVYLCASSLVWGLGEKLFFGSGTQLSVL.

In DNA form, the CDR3 reads TGTGCCAGCAGCCAAGGGGGGATCCCTGAGACCCAGTACTTC. It is translated as CASSQGGIPETQYF. The V gene is TRBV3-1, the J gene TRBJ2-5; D could derive from TRBD1 or TRBD2 (5 bases each). There are 14 residues in the CDR3. Trimming left V 1 base short and J 5 bases short, with 11 bases between. Germline lookup yields CDR1 LGHDT and CDR2 YNNKEL (reference sequence).

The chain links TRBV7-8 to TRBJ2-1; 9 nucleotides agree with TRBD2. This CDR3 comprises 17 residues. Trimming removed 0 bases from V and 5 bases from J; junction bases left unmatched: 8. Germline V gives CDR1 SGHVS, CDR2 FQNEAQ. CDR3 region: CASSLAPGLASNNEQFF. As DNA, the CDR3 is TGTGCCAGCAGCTTAGCACCTGGACTAGCGAGTAACAATGAGCAGTTCTTC.

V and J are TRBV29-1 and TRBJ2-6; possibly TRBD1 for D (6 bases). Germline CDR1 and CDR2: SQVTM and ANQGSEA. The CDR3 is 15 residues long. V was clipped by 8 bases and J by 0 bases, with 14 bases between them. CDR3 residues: CSFQGRPSGANVLTF. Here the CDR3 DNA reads TGCAGCTTCCAGGGGCGCCCCTCTGGGGCCAACGTCCTGACTTTC.

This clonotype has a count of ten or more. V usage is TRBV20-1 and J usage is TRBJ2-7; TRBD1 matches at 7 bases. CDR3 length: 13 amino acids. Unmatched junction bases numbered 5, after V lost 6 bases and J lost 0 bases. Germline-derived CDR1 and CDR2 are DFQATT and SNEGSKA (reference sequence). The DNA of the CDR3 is TGCAGTGCAGGGGGCCCTAGCTCCTACGAGCAGTACTTC. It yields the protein CSAGGPSSYEQYF.

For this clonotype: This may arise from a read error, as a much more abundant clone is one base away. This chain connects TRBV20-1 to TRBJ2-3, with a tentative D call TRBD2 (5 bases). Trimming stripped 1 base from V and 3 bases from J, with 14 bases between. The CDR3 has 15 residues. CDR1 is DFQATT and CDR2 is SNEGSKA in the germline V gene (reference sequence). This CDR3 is CSARAPSRRTDTQYF. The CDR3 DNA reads TGCAGTGCTAGAGCGCCTAGCAGGAGGACAGATACGCAGTATTTT.

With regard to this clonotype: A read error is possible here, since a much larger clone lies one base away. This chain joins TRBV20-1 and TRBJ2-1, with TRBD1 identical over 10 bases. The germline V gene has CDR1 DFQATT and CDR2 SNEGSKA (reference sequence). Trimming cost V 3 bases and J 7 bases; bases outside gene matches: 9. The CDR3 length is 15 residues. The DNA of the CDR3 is TGCAGTGCTAGGGGCGACAGGGGGCTGTTTAATGAGCAGTTCTTC. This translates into CSARGDRGLFNEQFF.

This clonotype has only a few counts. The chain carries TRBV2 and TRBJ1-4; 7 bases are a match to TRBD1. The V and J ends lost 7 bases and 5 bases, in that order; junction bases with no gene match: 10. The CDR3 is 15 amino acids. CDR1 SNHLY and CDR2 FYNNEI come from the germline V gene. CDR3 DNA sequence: TGTGCCAGCACCGGAGGGGGCAGGTCGAATGAAAAACTGTTTTTT. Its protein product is CASTGGGRSNEKLFF. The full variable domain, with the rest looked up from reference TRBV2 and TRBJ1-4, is EPEVTQTPSHQVTQMGQEVILRCVPISNHLYFYWYRQILGQKVEFLVSFYNNEISEKSEIFDDQFSVERPDGSNFTLKIRSTKLEDSAMYFCASTGGGRSNEKLFFGSGTQLSVL.

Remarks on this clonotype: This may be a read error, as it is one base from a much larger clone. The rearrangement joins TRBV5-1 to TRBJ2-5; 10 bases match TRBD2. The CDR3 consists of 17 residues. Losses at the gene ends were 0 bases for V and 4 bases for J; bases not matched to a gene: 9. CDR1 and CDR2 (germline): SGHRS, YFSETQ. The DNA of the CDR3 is TGCGCCAGCAGCTTGGGATCTGGACTAGCGGTGGGAGAGACCCAGTACTTC. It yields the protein CASSLGSGLAVGETQYF.

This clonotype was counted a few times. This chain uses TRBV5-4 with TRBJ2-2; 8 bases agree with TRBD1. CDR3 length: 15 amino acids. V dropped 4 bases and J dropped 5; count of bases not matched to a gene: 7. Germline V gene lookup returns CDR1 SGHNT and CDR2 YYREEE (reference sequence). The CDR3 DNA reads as TGTGCCAGCAGCGGTGACAGGGGAAGAACCGGGGAGCTGTTTTTT. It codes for CASSGDRGRTGELFF.

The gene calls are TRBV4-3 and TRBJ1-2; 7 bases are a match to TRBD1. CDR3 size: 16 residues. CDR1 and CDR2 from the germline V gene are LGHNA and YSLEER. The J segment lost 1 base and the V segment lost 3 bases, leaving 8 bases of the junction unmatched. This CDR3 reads CASSQAGTADNYGYTF. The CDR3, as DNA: TGCGCCAGCAGCCAGGCCGGGACAGCGGATAACTATGGCTACACCTTC.

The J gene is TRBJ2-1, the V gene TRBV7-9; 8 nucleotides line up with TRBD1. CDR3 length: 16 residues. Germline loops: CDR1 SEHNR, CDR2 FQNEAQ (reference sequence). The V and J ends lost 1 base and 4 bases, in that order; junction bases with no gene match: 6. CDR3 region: CASSLVQGAWYNEQFF. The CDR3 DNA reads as TGTGCCAGCAGCTTAGTCCAGGGGGCTTGGTACAATGAGCAGTTCTTC.

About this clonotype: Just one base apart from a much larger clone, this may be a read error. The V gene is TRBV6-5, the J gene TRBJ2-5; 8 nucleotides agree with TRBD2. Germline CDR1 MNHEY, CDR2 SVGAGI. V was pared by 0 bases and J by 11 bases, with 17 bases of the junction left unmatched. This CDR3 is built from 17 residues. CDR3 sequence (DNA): TGTGCCAGCAGTTACTCCTGGGGGAGCGGGAGTGGAAATGAGCAGTACTTC. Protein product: CASSYSWGSGSGNEQYF.

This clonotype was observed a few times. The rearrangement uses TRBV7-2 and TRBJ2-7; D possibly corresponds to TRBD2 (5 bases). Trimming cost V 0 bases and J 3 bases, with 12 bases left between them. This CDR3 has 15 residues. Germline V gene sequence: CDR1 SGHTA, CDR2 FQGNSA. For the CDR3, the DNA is TGTGCCAGCAGCTTAGCCCCTGGAGGCCTCTACGAGCAGTACTTC. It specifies CASSLAPGGLYEQYF.

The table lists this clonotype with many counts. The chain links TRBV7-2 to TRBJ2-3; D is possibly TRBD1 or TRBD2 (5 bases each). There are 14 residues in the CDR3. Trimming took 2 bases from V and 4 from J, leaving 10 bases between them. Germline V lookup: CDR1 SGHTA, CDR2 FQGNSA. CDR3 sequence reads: CASSLQRGADTQYF. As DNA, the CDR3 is TGTGCCAGCAGCTTACAGAGGGGAGCAGATACGCAGTATTTT.

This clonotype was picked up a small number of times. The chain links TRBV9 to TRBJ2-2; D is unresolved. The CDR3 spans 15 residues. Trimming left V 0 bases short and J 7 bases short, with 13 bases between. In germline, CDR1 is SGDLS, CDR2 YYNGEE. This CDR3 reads CASSVAVTLGGELFF. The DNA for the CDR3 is TGTGCCAGCAGCGTAGCTGTCACCCTGGGCGGGGAGCTGTTTTTT.

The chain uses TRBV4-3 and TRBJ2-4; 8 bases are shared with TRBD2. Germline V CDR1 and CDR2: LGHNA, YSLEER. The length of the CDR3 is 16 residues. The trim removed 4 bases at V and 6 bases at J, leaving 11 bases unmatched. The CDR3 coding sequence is TGCGCCAGCAGCCGACATTCGGGACTAGAGGGAAACATTCAGTACTTC. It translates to CASSRHSGLEGNIQYF.

The DNA of the CDR3 is TGTGCCAGCAGTTATAGCCGGGACAGGCGGAATGAAAAACTGTTTTTT. Translated, it gives CASSYSRDRRNEKLFF. The J gene is TRBJ1-4, the V gene TRBV6-5, with TRBD1 matching 8 bases. The CDR3 has 16 amino acids. V was pared by 3 bases and J by 5 bases, with 8 bases of the junction left unmatched. Germline values: CDR1 MNHEY, CDR2 SVGAGI.

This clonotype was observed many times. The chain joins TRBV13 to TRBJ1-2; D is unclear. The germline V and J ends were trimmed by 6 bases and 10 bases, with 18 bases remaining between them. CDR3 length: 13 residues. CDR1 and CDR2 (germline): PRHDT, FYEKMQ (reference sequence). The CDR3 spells CASSYPPRQIYTF. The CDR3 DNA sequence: TGTGCCAGCAGTTACCCCCCACGACAAATCTACACCTTC. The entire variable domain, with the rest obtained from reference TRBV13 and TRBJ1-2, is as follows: AAGVIQSPRHLIKEKRETATLKCYPIPRHDTVYWYQQGPGQDPQFLISFYEKMQSDKGSIPDRFSAQQFSDYHSELNMSSLELGDSALYFCASSYPPRQIYTFGSGTRLTVV.

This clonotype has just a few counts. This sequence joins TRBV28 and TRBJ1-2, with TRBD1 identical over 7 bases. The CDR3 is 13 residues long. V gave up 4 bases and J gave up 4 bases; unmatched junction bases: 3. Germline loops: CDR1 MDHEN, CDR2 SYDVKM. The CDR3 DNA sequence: TGTGCCAGCAGTTGGGGACAGCGCTATGGCTACACCTTC. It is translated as CASSWGQRYGYTF.